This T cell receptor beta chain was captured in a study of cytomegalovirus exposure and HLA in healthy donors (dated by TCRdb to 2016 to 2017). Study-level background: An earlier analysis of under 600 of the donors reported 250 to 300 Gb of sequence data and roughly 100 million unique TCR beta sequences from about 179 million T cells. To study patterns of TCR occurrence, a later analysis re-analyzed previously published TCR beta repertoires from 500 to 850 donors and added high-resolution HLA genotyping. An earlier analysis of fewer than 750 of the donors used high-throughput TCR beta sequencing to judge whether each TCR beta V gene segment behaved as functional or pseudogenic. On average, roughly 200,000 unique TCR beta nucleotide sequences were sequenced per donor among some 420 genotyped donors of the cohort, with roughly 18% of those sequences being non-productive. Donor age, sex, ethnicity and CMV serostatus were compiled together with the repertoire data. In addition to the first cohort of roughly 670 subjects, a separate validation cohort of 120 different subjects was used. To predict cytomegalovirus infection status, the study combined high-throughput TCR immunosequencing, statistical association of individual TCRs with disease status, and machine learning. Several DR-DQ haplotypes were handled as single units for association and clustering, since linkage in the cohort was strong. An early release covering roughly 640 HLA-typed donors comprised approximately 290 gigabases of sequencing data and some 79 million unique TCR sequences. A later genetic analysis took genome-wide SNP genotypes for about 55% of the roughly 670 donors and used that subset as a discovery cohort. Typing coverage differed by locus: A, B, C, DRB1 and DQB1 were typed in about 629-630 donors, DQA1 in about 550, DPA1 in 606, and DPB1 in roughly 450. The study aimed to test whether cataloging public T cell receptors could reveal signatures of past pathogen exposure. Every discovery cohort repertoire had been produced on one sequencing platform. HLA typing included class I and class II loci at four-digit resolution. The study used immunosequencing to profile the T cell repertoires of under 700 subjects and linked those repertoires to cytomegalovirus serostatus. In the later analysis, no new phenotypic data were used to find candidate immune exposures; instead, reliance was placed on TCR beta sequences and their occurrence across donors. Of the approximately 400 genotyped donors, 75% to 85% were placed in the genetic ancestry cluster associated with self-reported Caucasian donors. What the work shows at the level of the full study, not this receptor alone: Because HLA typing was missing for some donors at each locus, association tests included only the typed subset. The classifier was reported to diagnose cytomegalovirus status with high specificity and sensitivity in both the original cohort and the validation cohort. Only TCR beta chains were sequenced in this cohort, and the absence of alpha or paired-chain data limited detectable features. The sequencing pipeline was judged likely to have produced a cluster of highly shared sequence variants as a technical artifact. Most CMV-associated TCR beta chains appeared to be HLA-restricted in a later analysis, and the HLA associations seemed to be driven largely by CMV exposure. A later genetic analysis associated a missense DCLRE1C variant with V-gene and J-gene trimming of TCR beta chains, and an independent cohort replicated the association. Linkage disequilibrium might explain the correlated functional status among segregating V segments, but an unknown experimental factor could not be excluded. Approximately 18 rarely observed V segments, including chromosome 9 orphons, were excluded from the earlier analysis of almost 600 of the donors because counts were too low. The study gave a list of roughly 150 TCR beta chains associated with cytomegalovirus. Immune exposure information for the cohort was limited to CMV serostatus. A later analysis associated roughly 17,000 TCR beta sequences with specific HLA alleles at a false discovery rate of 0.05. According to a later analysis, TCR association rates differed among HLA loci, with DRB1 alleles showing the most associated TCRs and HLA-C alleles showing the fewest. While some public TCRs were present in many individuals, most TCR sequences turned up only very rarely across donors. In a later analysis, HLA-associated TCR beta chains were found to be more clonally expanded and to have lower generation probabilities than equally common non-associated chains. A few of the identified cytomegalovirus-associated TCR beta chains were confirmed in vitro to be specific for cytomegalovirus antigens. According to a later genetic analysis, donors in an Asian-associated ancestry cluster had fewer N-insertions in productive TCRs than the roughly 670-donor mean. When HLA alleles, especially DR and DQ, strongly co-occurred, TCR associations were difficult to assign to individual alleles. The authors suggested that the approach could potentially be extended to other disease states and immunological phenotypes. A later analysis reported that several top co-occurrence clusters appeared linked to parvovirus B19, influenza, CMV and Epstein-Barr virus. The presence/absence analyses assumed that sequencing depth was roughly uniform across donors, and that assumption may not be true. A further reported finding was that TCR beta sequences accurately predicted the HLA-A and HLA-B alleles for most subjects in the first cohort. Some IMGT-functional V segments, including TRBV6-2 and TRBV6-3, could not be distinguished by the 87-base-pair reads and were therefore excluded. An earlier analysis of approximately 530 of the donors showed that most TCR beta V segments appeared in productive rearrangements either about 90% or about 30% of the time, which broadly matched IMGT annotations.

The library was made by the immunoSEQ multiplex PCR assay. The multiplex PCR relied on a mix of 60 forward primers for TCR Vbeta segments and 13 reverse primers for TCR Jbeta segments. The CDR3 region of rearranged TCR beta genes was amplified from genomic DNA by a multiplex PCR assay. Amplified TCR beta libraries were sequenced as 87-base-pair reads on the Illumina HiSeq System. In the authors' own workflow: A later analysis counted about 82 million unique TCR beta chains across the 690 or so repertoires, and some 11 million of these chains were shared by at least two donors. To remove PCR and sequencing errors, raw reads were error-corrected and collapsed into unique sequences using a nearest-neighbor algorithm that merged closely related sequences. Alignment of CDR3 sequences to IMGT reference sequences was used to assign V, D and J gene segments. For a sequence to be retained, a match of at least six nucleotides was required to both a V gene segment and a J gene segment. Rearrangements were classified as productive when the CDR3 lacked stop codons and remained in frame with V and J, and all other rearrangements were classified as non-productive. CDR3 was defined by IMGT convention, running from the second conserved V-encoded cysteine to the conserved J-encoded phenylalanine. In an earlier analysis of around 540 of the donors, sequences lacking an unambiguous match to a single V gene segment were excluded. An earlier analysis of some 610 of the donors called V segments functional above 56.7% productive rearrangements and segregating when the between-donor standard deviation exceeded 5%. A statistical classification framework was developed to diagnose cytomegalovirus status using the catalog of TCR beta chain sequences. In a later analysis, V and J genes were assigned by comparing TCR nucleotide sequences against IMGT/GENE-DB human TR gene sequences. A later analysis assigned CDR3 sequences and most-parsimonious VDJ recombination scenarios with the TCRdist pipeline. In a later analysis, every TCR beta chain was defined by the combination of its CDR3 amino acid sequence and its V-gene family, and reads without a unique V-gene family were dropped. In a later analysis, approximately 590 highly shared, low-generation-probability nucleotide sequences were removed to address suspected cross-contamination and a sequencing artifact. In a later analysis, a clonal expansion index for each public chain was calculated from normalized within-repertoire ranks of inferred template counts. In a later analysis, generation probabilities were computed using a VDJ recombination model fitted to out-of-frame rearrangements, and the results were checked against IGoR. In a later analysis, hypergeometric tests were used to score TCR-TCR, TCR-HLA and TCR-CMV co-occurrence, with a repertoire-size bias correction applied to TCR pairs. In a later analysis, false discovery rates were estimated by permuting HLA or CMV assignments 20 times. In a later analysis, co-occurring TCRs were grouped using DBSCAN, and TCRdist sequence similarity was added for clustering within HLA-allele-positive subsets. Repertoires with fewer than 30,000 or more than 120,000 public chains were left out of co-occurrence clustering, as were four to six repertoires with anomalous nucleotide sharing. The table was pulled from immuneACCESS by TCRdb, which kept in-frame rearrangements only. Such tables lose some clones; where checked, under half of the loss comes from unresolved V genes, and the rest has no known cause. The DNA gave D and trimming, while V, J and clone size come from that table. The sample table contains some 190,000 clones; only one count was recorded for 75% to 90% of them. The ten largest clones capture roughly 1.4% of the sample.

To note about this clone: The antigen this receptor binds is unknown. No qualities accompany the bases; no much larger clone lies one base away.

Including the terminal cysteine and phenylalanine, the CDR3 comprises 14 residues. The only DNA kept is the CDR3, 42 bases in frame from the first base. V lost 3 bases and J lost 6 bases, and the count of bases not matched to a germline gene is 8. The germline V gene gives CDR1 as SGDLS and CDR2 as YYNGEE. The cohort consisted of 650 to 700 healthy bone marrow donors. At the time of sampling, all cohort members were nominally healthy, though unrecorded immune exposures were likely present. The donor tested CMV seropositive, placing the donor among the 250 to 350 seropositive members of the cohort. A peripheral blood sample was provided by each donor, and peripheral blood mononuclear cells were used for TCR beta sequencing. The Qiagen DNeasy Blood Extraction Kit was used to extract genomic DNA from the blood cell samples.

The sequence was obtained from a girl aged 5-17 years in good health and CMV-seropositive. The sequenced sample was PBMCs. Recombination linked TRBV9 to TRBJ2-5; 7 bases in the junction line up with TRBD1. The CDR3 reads CASSAGGVGKTQYF. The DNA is TGTGCCAGCAGCGCAGGGGGTGTGGGAAAGACCCAGTACTTC.